This T cell receptor (beta chain) was profiled in a study of T-cell reconstitution after alpha-beta-depleted transplantation in children (dated by TCRdb to the mid-2010s). General notes on the study: Using TCR repertoire profiling, the study followed T-cell immune reconstitution in a quantitative way in children after TCRalphabeta/CD19-depleted allogeneic hematopoietic cell transplantation.

The method behind the library was PCR. Data came from an Illumina HiSeq 2500. TCR library preparation used molecular barcoding, with unique molecular identifiers applied to normalize quantification of the TCRbeta repertoire. TCRdb trimmed the raw reads at Q25, called clones with MiXCR and kept productive beta chains. For every CDR3 protein sequence, its rows merge into one entry that carries the most common genes and DNA. For this sample the table gives approximately 590,000 distinct CDR3 sequences, of which over 9.5% were detected only once. Together, the top ten hold less than 5% of the sample. This clonotype has at least ten counts. Its antigen is still unknown. No qualities accompany the bases; no much larger clone lies one base away. CDR1 WSHSY and CDR2 SAAADI were looked up in the germline V gene. V loses 6 bases of germline sequence and J loses 1 base, and the interval between the two ends is 15 bases. The CDR3 sequence holds 15 residues, the cysteine and phenylalanine included. Left in the record is the CDR3 DNA by itself, 45 bases read in frame from the first base.

The receptor chain draws on TRBV10-2 and TRBJ1-1; the D gene identity is not certain. The clonotype comes from a human donor who donated a stem cell graft to a child with acute myeloid leukemia. The material sequenced was PBMCs from the stem cell graft donor, taken from the stem cell graft. The CDR3 has the sequence CASRKGYSGNTEAFF. Here is the DNA: TGCGCCAGCAGAAAAGGGTACTCAGGGAACACTGAAGCTTTCTTT.